These 3 T cell receptor beta chains originate from one sample sequenced in a study of cytomegalovirus exposure and HLA in healthy donors. It was with 60 Vbeta and 13 Jbeta primers that the PCR ran. Sequenced by immunoSEQ multiplex PCR; TCRdb stores in-frame clones only, minus some. The sample holds around 130,000 clones, 70% to 85% seen once. Material for sequencing was PBMCs. All receptors come from a boy between 10 and 17 years old in good health and CMV-seronegative.

This clone was seen more than once but under ten times. The genes are TRBV5-4 and TRBJ2-1, with 14 bases fitting TRBD2. V was pared by 4 bases and J by 8 bases, with 8 bases of the junction left unmatched. The CDR3 loop spans 16 amino acids. Looked up from germline, CDR1 is SGHNT and CDR2 is YYREEE (reference sequence). CDR3 residues: CASSGGLAGVGDEQFF. DNA for the CDR3: TGTGCCAGCAGCGGGGGACTAGCGGGAGTCGGCGATGAGCAGTTCTTC.

This clone is a singleton in its sample. CDR3 sequence reads: CSVDELAANEQFF. CDR3 in DNA: TGCAGCGTTGACGAACTAGCGGCTAATGAGCAGTTCTTC. The V and J genes are TRBV29-1 and TRBJ2-1; 8 bases fit TRBD2. This CDR3 is 13 amino acids long. The germline gives CDR1 SQVTM, CDR2 ANQGSEA. Trimming removed 3 bases from V and 7 bases from J; junction bases left unmatched: 5.

The chain carries TRBV5-1 and TRBJ2-2; no clear D. V was cut by 2 bases and J by 0 bases, with 8 bases left in between. Germline loops: CDR1 SGHRS, CDR2 YFSETQ. This CDR3 has 15 amino acids. The CDR3 loop reads CASSLNGPNTGELFF. CDR3 in DNA: TGCGCCAGCAGCTTAAATGGGCCGAACACCGGGGAGCTGTTTTTT.